The T cell receptor beta chain under discussion was sequenced for a study of control samples from healthy donors and cancer patients (dated by TCRdb to about 2020). Relative to germline, V is missing 4 bases and J is missing 7 bases, with 4 bases of the junction outside any gene match. Reading from cysteine to phenylalanine, the CDR3 counts 12 amino acids. CDR3 DNA only is kept here, 36 bases in frame from base 1. CDR1 is given as SQVTM and CDR2 as ANQGSEA, both from the germline V gene. Libraries were constructed by the immunoSEQ multiplex PCR assay. TCRdb mirrors the immuneACCESS table, restricted to in-frame sequences. Some clones are absent from its copies; in checked studies, under half trace to an unresolved V gene, and the reason for the others is unknown. The sample records some 96,000 clones, about 92% of which are singletons. The biggest ten clones account for about 7.3% of the sample. Details on this clone: Its antigen target is currently unknown. No base quality values were provided; no much bigger clone lies one nucleotide off.

The TCR sequence derives from a man aged 18-30 years in good health. In this chain, TRBV29-1 is recombined with TRBJ2-1, with 7 middle bases fitting TRBD1. Sequencing was carried out using blood. For the CDR3, the sequence is CSVVIRGNEQFF. The sequenced DNA is TGCAGCGTTGTGATCAGGGGGAATGAGCAGTTCTTC.